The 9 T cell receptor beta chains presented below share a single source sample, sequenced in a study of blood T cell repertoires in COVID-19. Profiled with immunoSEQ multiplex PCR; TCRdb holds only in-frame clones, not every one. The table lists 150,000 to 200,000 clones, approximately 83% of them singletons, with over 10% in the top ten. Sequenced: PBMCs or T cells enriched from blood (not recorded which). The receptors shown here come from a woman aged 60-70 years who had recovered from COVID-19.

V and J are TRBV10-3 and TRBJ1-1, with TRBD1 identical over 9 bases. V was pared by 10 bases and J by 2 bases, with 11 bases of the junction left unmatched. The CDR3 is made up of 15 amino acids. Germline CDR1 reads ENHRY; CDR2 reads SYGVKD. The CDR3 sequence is CATKQGAQGNTEAFF. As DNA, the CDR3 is TGTGCCACAAAACAGGGGGCCCAGGGAAACACTGAAGCTTTCTTT.

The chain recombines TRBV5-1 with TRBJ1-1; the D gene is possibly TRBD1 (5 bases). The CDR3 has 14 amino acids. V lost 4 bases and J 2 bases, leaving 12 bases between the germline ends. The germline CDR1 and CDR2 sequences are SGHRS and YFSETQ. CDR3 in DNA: TGCGCCAGCAGCCCCGACAGAGGCAACACTGAAGCTTTCTTT. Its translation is CASSPDRGNTEAFF.

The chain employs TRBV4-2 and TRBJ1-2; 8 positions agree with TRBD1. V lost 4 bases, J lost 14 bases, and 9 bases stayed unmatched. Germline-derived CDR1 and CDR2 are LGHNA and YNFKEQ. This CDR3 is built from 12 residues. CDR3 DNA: TGTGCCAGCAGCCGAGAAAGGACAGGGTATACCTTC. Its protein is CASSRERTGYTF.

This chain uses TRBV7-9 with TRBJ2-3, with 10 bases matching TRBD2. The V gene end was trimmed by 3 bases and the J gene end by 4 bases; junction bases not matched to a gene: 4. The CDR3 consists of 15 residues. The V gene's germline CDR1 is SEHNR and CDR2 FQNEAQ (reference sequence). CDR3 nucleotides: TGTGCCAGCAGCTTCCCAGCGGGGGGGTCAGATACGCAGTATTTT. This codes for CASSFPAGGSDTQYF.

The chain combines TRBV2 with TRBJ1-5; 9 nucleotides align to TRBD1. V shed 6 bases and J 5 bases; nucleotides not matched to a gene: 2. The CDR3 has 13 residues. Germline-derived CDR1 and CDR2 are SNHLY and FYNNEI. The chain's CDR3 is CASSGQGYQPQHF. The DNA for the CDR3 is TGTGCCAGCAGCGGACAGGGGTATCAGCCCCAGCATTTT.

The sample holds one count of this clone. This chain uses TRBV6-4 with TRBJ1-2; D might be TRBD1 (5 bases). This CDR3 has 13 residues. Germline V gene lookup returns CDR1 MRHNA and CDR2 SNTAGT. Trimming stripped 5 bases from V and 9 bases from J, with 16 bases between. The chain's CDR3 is CASSREQGRSYTF. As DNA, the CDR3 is TGTGCCAGCAGTCGGGAGCAGGGTCGGAGCTACACCTTC.

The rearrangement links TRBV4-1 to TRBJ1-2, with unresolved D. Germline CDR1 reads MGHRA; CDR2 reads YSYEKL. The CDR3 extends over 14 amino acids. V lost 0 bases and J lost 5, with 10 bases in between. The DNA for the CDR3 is TGCGCCAGCAGCCAAGATTCGGGGAGATATGGCTACACCTTC. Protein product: CASSQDSGRYGYTF.

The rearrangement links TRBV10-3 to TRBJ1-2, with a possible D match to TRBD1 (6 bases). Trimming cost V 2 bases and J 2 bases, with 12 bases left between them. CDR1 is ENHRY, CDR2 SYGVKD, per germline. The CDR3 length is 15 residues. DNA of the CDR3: TGTGCCATCAGTGAGCAGGGGCCAGTCAACTATGGCTACACCTTC. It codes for CAISEQGPVNYGYTF.

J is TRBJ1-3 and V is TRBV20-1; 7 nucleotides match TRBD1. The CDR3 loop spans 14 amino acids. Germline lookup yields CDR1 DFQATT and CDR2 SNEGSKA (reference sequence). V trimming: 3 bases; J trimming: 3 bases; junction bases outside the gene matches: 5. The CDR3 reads CSASQGGSGNTIYF. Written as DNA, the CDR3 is TGCAGTGCTAGTCAGGGGGGTAGTGGAAACACCATATATTTT.